Listed below are T cell receptor beta chains from one sample, sequenced in a study of tumor-infiltrating lymphocytes in primary liver carcinoma. Each CDR3 protein is one row after TCRdb ran MiXCR on the multiplex PCR reads. The sample shows 300,000 to 350,000 distinct CDR3 sequences, around 60% of them seen only once. The sample comprised peripheral blood. These receptors were taken from a man aged 35-49 years with primary liver carcinoma and hepatitis B virus infection. Each CDR3 is given with its conserved first and last residue. A D gene is named only where the DNA matches it firmly. Not all rows give a size; the values are once, few, many and, for expanded clones, a class.

.	TRBV5-4	TRBJ1-5	.	CASSLGSNQHQHF	TGTGCCAGCAGCTTGGGCAGCAATCAGCACCAGCATTTT
.	TRBV11-2	TRBJ2-7	TRBD1	CASSFAAGGQHEQYF	TGTGCCAGCAGCTTTGCGGCAGGGGGCCAGCACGAGCAATACTTC
.	TRBV20-1	TRBJ2-1	.	CSGVQGGDENEQFF	TGCAGTGGGGTCCAGGGGGGCGATGAGAATGAGCAGTTCTTC
.	TRBV11-2	TRBJ2-4	.	CDSRRGNIQYF	TGTGACTCCCGACGTGGAAACATTCAGTACTTC
.	TRBV4-2	TRBJ2-2	.	CTSSQDAGRAGELFF	TGTACTAGCAGCCAAGACGCCGGGAGAGCCGGGGAGCTGTTTTTT
few	TRBV6-2/TRBV6-3	TRBJ1-1	TRBD1	CASTAQGDKYTEAFF	TGTGCCAGCACCGCCCAGGGGGACAAGTACACTGAAGCTTTCTTT
.	TRBV7-9	TRBJ1-1	TRBD1	CASSWDGGGRTEVFF	TGTGCCAGCAGCTGGGACGGAGGGGGCAGAACTGAAGTTTTCTTT
.	TRBV11-2	TRBJ2-7	TRBD2	CASSPRTSGFEQYF	TGTGCCAGCAGCCCCCGGACTAGCGGATTCGAACAGTACTTC
.	TRBV11-3	TRBJ2-1	.	CASSLGRRDLFSYNEQFF	TGTGCCAGCAGCTTAGGTCGACGGGACTTGTTCTCCTACAATGAGCAGTTCTTC
.	TRBV2	TRBJ2-1	.	CASSIERYNEQFF	TGTGCCAGCAGTATAGAACGGTACAATGAGCAGTTCTTC
many	TRBV4-3	TRBJ1-5	TRBD1	CASSQERTGWQPQHF	TGCGCCAGCAGCCAAGAGAGGACAGGGTGGCAGCCCCAGCATTTT
.	TRBV11-2	TRBJ2-2	.	CAGWETNTGELFF	TGTGCCGGTTGGGAGACCAACACCGGGGAGCTGTTTTTT
many	TRBV10-3	TRBJ2-7	.	CAISYSGDDEQYF	TGTGCCATCAGTTATTCCGGTGACGACGAGCAGTACTTC
few	TRBV5-5	TRBJ2-1	.	CASSLRANYNEQFF	TGCGCCAGCAGCTTACGAGCGAACTACAATGAGCAGTTCTTC
.	TRBV29-1	TRBJ2-7	TRBD2	CSILGVAGGKPYEQYF	TGCAGCATCCTCGGAGTAGCGGGAGGGAAACCGTACGAGCAGTACTTC
.	TRBV11-2	TRBJ2-5	TRBD1	CASSPWGTAKEIQYF	TGTGCCAGCAGCCCCTGGGGGACAGCGAAAGAGATCCAGTACTTC
.	TRBV6-5	TRBJ2-7	.	CATTRTGEPPRYF	TGTGCCACCACCAGGACGGGAGAACCTCCCCGGTACTTC
many	TRBV6-5	TRBJ1-5	.	CASSYAPNDQPQHF	TGTGCCAGCAGTTACGCTCCGAACGATCAGCCCCAGCATTTT
.	TRBV11-2	TRBJ2-7	TRBD1	CASSRGQGVVHKQYF	TGTGCCAGCAGCAGGGGGCAGGGGGTTGTGCACAAGCAGTACTTC
.	TRBV11-2	TRBJ1-1	TRBD1	CASSLAWTGLLAEAFF	TGTGCCAGCAGCTTAGCATGGACAGGGTTGTTGGCTGAAGCTTTCTTT
.	TRBV20-1	TRBJ2-7	TRBD2	CSARVSGRYEQYF	TGCAGTGCTAGAGTTAGCGGGAGGTACGAGCAGTACTTC
.	TRBV11-2	TRBJ2-7	.	CASSLGRRYEKYF	TGTGCCAGCAGCTTAGGTCGGCGGTACGAGAAGTACTTC
once	TRBV11-2	TRBJ2-7	.	CASGWTGGTGTTNYEQYF	TGTGCCAGCGGCTGGACGGGGGGCACCGGGACTACCAATTACGAGCAGTACTTC
.	TRBV11-1	TRBJ2-2	.	CASSLTAEPPGELFF	TGTGCCAGCAGCTTAACTGCGGAGCCCCCCGGGGAGCTGTTTTTT
.	TRBV5-3	TRBJ2-4	TRBD1	CARSPGTGGSLEAKNIQYF	TGTGCCAGAAGCCCGGGGACAGGGGGTTCGTTAGAGGCCAAAAACATTCAGTACTTC
.	TRBV4-1	TRBJ2-7	TRBD2	CASSLGSSGSPYEQYF	TGCGCCAGCAGCCTAGGGTCTAGCGGGAGCCCCTACGAGCAGTACTTC
.	TRBV5-1	TRBJ2-3	TRBD2	CANSLGPSGSPADTQYF	TGCGCCAACAGCTTGGGCCCTAGCGGGAGCCCTGCAGATACGCAGTATTTT
few	TRBV30	TRBJ1-5	.	CAWDRGTNQPQHF	TGTGCCTGGGACCGGGGCACAAATCAGCCCCAGCATTTT
.	TRBV24-1	TRBJ2-5	TRBD2	CATSDLRGGQETQYF	TGTGCCACCAGTGATTTGCGGGGGGGCCAAGAGACCCAGTACTTC
.	TRBV6-2/TRBV6-3	TRBJ1-1	.	CASSYLWGGVNTEAFF	TGTGCCAGCAGTTACTTGTGGGGAGGCGTGAACACTGAAGCTTTCTTT
many	TRBV12-3/TRBV12-4	TRBJ2-1	.	CASTPLGRDYNEQFF	TGTGCCAGCACCCCCCTTGGAAGGGACTACAATGAGCAGTTCTTC
.	TRBV11-2	TRBJ2-3	.	CASSSIQDTQYF	TGTGCCAGCAGCTCTATACAGGATACGCAGTATTTT
many	TRBV6-5	TRBJ1-5	.	CASSYSNGLDQPQHF	TGTGCCAGCAGTTACTCGAATGGATTGGATCAGCCCCAGCATTTT
.	TRBV11-2	TRBJ2-3	TRBD1	CASSHRLGTDTQYF	TGTGCCAGCAGCCACAGGCTTGGGACAGATACTCAGTATTTT
.	TRBV6-6	TRBJ2-1	TRBD1	CAGSYPSKQGPELFF	TGTGCCGGCAGTTACCCGAGTAAACAGGGGCCTGAGCTGTTCTTC
.	TRBV4-1	TRBJ2-7	.	CASCQRTTYEQYF	TGCGCTAGCTGCCAACGTACCACCTACGAGCAGTACTTC
once	TRBV6-5	TRBJ2-1	TRBD1	CASSPETGYEQFF	TGTGCCAGCAGTCCAGAGACAGGGTATGAGCAGTTCTTC
.	TRBV5-1	TRBJ1-3	.	CASSDLQNFPGNTIYF	TGCGCCAGCAGCGATTTGCAGAATTTTCCTGGAAACACCATATATTTT
.	TRBV5-1	TRBJ2-2	TRBD1	CASGLVPGTGTGELFF	TGCGCCAGCGGCTTGGTGCCAGGGACAGGGACCGGGGAGCTGTTTTTT
few	TRBV7-2	TRBJ1-2	.	CASSSPGIYGYTF	TGTGCCAGCAGCTCACCCGGGATTTATGGCTACACCTTC
few	TRBV5-6	TRBJ1-1	.	CASSLSSGRNTEAFF	TGTGCCAGCAGCTTGTCGTCAGGACGGAACACTGAAGCTTTCTTT
many	TRBV11-2	TRBJ2-7	TRBD2	CASSIRGGSSYEQYF	TGTGCCAGCAGCATACGGGGGGGGTCCTCCTACGAGCAGTACTTC
.	TRBV11-2	TRBJ2-2	TRBD1	CAIGRQGAAGKLFF	TGTGCCATCGGAAGACAGGGGGCCGCCGGGAAGCTGTTTTTT
.	TRBV7-3	TRBJ2-3	.	CASSLTLAWDATDTKYF	TGTGCCAGCAGCTTAACTCTGGCATGGGATGCCACAGATACGAAGTATTTT
.	TRBV11-2	TRBJ2-7	.	CASSLVVVGWSYEQYF	TGTGCCAGCAGTTTAGTTGTAGTGGGTTGGTCCTACGAGCAGTACTTC
.	TRBV30	TRBJ1-3	.	CAWRKTGSGNTIYF	TGTGCCTGGCGCAAGACAGGCTCTGGAAACACCATATATTTT
many	TRBV11-1	TRBJ1-3	.	CASGVGGLTGNTIYF	TGTGCCAGCGGCGTCGGGGGTTTGACTGGAAACACCATATATTTT
few	TRBV11-2	TRBJ2-3	.	CASSPVGAWSTDTKYF	TGTGCCAGCAGTCCTGTTGGAGCGTGGAGCACAGATACGAAGTATTTT
many	TRBV6-1	TRBJ2-3	.	CASSESAGIADTQYF	TGTGCCAGCAGTGAGTCAGCAGGGATAGCAGATACGCAGTATTTT
.	TRBV12-3/TRBV12-4	TRBJ1-2	.	CASSFGDTNYDYTF	TGTGCCAGCAGTTTTGGTGACACTAACTATGACTACACCTTC
many	TRBV12-3/TRBV12-4	TRBJ2-1	.	CASSLNAAYNEQFF	TGTGCCAGCAGTTTAAACGCTGCCTATAATGAGCAGTTCTTC
once	TRBV12-3/TRBV12-4	TRBJ1-1	.	CAISLSTASFF	TGTGCCATCAGTTTAAGCACGGCATCTTTCTTT
.	TRBV11-2	TRBJ2-2	.	CTSSLKVNTGELFF	TGTACCAGCAGCTTAAAAGTGAACACCGGGGAGCTGTTTTTT
few	TRBV10-3	TRBJ2-3	.	CAISESWITDTQYF	TGTGCCATCAGTGAGTCGTGGATCACAGATACGCAGTATTTT